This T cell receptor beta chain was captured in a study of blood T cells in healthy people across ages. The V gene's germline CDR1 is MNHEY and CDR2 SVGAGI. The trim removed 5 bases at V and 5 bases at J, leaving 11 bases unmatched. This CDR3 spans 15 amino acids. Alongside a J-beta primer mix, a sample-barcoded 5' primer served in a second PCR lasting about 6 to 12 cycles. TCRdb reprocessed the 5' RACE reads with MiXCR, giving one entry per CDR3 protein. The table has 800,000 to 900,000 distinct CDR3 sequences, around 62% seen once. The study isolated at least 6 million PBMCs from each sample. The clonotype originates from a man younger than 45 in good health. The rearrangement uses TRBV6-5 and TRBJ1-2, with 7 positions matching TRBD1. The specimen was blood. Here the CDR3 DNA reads TGTGCCAGCAGTATTCTGGACAGGAGGTCTTATGGCTACACCTTC. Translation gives CASSILDRRSYGYTF.